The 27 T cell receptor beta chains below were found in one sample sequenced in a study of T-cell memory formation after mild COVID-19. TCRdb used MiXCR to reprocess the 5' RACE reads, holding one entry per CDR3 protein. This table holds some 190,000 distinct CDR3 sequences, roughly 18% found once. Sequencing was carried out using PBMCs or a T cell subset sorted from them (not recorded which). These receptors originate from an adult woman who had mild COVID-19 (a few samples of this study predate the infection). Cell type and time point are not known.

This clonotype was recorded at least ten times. DNA for the CDR3: TGTGCCAGCAGCTCCGATTGGGGGTTCTCCTACGAGCAGTACTTC. Its translation: CASSSDWGFSYEQYF. The V call is TRBV7-2, the J call TRBJ2-7; D tentatively reads TRBD1 or TRBD2 (5 bases each). V was pared by 4 bases and J by 0 bases, with 13 bases between. The germline V gene has CDR1 SGHTA and CDR2 FQGNSA. This CDR3 is built from 15 residues.

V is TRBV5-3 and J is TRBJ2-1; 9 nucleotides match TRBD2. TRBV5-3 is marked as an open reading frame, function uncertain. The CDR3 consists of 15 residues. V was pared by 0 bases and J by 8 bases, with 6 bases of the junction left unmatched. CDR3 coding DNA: TGTGCCAGAAGCTTGGGGGCCATAGCGGGAGATGAGCAGTTCTTC. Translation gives CARSLGAIAGDEQFF.

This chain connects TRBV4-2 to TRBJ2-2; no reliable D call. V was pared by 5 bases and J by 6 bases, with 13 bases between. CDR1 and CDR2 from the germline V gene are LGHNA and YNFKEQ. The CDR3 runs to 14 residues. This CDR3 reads CASSYVGFPGELFF. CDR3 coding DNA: TGTGCCAGCAGCTATGTAGGGTTTCCCGGGGAGCTGTTTTTT.

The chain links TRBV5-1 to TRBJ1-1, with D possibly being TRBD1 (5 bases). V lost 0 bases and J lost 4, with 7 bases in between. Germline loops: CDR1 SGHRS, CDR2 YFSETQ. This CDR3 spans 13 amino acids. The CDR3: CASSLGGTTEAFF. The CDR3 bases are TGCGCCAGCAGCTTGGGAGGGACCACTGAAGCTTTCTTT.

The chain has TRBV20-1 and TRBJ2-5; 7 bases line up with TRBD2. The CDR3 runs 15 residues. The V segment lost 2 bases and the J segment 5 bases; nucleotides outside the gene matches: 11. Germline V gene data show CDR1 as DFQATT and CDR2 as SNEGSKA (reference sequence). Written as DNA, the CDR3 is TGCAGTGCTAGACCGATCGGACTAGGAGACGAGACCCAGTACTTC. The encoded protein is CSARPIGLGDETQYF.

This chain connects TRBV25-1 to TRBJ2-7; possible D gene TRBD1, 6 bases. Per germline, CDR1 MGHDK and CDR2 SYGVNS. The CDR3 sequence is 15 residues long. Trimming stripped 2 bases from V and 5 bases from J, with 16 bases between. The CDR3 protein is CASSEAYQGSHEQYF. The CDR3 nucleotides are TGTGCCAGCAGTGAAGCGTATCAGGGGTCCCACGAGCAGTACTTC.

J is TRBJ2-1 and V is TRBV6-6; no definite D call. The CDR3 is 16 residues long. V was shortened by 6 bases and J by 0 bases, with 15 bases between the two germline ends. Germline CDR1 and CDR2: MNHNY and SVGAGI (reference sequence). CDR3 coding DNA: TGTGCCAGCAGGAAACGGACGGAGATCTCCTACAATGAGCAGTTCTTC. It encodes CASRKRTEISYNEQFF.

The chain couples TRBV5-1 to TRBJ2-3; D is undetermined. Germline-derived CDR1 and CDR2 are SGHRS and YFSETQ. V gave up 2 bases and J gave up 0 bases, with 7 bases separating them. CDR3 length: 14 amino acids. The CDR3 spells CASSFRTSTDTQYF. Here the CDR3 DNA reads TGCGCCAGCAGCTTCCGGACGAGCACAGATACGCAGTATTTT.

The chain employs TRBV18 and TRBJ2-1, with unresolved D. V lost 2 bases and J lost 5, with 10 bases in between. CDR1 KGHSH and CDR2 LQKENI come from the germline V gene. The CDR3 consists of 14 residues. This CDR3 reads CASSPERDHNEQFF. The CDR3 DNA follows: TGTGCCAGCTCACCAGAAAGGGATCACAATGAGCAGTTCTTC.

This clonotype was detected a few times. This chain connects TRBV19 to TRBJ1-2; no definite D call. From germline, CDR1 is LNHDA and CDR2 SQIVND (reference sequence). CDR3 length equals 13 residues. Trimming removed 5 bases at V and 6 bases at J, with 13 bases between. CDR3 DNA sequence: TGTGCCAGTAGTTTTTACGGAAGGGATGGCTACACCTTC. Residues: CASSFYGRDGYTF.

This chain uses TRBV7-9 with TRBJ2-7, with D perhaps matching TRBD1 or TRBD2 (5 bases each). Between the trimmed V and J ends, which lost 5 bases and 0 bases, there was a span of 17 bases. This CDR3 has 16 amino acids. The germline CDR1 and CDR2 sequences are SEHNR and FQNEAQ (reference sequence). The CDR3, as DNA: TGTGCCAGCAGCCCGCCCACGGGAACAGGCTCCTACGAGCAGTACTTC. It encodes CASSPPTGTGSYEQYF.

The CDR3 nucleotides are TGTGCCAGCAGCTTAACCAGGGAAAGTGAAGCTTTCTTT. It codes for CASSLTRESEAFF. The V gene is TRBV7-2, the J gene TRBJ1-1, with D maybe TRBD1 (5 bases). The CDR3 has 13 residues. The V gene's germline CDR1 is SGHTA and CDR2 FQGNSA. The V end lost 2 bases, the J end lost 7 bases, and 11 bases lay between the germline ends.

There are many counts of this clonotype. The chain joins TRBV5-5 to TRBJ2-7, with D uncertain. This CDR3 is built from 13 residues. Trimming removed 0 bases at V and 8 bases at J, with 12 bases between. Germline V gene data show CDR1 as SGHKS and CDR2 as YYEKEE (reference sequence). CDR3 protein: CASSLEWGKKQYF. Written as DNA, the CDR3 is TGTGCCAGCAGCTTGGAGTGGGGTAAGAAGCAGTACTTC.

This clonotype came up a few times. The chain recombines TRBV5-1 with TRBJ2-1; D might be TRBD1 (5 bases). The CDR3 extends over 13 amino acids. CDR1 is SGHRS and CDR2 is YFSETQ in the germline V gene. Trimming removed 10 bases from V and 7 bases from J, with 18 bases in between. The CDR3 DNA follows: TGCGCCGTTTCCGCTAGGGGCCGGAATGAGCAGTTCTTC. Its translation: CAVSARGRNEQFF.

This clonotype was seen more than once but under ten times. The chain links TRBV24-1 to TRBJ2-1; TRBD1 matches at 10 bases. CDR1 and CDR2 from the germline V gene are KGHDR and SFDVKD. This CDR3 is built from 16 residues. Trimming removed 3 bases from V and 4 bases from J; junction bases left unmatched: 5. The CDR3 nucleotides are TGTGCCACCAGTGATGCCGGGACAGGGGAATACAATGAGCAGTTCTTC. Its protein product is CATSDAGTGEYNEQFF.

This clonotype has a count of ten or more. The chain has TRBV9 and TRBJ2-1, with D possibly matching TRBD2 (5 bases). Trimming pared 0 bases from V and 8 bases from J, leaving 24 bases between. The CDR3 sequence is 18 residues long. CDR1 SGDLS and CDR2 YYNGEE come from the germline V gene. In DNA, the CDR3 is TGTGCCAGCAGCGTAGGACCTACGTCAGCGGCCGTTTGGTATGAGCAGTTCTTC. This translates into CASSVGPTSAAVWYEQFF.

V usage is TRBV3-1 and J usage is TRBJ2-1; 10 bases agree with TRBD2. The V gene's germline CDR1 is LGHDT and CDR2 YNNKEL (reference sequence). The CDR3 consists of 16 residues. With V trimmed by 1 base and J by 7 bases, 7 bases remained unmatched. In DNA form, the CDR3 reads TGTGCCAGCAGCCAAGGTGGTAGCGGGAGGAGAAATGAGCAGTTCTTC. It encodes CASSQGGSGRRNEQFF.

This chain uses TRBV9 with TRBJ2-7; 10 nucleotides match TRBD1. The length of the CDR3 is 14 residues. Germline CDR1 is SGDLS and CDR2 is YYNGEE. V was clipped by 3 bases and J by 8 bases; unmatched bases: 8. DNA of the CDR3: TGTGCCAGCAGCGAGGGACAGGGGCGAAATAAGCAGTACTTC. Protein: CASSEGQGRNKQYF.

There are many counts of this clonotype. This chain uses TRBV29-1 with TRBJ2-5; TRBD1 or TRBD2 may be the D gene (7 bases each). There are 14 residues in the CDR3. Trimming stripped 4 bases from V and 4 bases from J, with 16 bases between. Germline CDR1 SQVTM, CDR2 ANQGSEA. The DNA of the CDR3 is TGCAGCGTTGTAGGATCAGGGGGGGGAGAGACCCAGTACTTC. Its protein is CSVVGSGGGETQYF.

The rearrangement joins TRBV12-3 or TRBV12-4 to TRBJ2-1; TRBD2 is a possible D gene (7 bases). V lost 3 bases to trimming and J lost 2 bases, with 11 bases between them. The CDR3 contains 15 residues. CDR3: CASSFSGGAYNEQFF. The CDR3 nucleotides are TGTGCCAGCAGTTTTTCGGGGGGCGCCTACAATGAGCAGTTCTTC.

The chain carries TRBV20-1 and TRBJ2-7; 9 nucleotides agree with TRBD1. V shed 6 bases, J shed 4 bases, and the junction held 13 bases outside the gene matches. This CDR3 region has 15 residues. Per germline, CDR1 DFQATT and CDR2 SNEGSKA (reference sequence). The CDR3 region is CSAAPLQGAQYEQYF. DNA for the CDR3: TGCAGTGCCGCCCCTCTACAGGGGGCGCAATACGAGCAGTACTTC.

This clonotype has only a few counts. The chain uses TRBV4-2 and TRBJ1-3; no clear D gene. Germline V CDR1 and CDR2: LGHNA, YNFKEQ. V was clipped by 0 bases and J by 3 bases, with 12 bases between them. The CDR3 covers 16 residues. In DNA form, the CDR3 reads TGTGCCAGCAGCCAAGATGGAGCTTTACGTGGAAACACCATATATTTT. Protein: CASSQDGALRGNTIYF.

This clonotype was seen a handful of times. For the CDR3, the DNA is TGTGCCAGCAGCTTATATGGCGGTTACAATGAGCAGTTCTTC. Translated, it gives CASSLYGGYNEQFF. This rearrangement joins TRBV7-9 to TRBJ2-1, with D uncertain. The CDR3 covers 14 residues. Trimming cost V 2 bases and J 4 bases, with 9 bases left between them. The germline gives CDR1 SEHNR, CDR2 FQNEAQ (reference sequence).

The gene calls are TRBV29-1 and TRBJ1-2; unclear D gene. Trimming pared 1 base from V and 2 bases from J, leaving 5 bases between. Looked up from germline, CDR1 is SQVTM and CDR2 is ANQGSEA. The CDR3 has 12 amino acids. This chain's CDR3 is CSVEAGNYGYTF. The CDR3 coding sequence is TGCAGCGTTGAAGCCGGGAACTATGGCTACACCTTC.

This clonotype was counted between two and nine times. In nucleotides, the CDR3 is TGCAGTGCTAGAGCCCAGGGGGGCACTGAAGCTTTCTTT. This encodes CSARAQGGTEAFF. The chain couples TRBV20-1 to TRBJ1-1; 7 nucleotides match TRBD1. The CDR3 is made up of 13 amino acids. In germline, CDR1 is DFQATT, CDR2 SNEGSKA (reference sequence). Trimming took 1 base from V and 4 from J; bases not matched to a gene: 3.

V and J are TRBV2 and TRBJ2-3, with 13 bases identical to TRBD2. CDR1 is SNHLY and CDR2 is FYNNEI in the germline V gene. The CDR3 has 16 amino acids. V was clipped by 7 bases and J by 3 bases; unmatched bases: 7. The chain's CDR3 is CASNRRTSGGTDTQYF. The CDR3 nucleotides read TGTGCCAGCAATAGACGGACTAGCGGGGGAACAGATACGCAGTATTTT.

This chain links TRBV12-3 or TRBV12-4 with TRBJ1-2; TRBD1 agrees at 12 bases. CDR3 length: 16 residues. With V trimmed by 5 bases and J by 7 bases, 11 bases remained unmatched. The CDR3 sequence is CASSPLRDRGLGGYTF. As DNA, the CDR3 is TGTGCCAGCAGTCCCCTCCGGGACAGGGGGCTAGGTGGCTACACCTTC.